The 13 T cell receptor beta chains reported below all come from one sample, sequenced in a study of Ad26.COV2.S vaccination and SARS-CoV-2 variants. Treatment meaning: 19 received Ad26.COV2.S at low or high dose, single or two shots; 5 received placebo; per-sample allocation not given. On day 63 after the first injection, vaccine and placebo recipients gave samples. The table came from immunoSEQ multiplex PCR; TCRdb's copy has only in-frame clones and leaves some out. The sample has about 280,000 clones, more than 70% seen once. The sample in question was peripheral blood, obtained in a trial of Ad26.COV2.S vaccine versus placebo. The receptors shown here come from a person between 18 and 65 years old who received the Ad26.COV2.S COVID-19 vaccine or a placebo.

Regarding this clone: At the DNA level, this CDR3 is encoded by other sequences in the same sample as well. The chain combines TRBV27 with TRBJ2-7; 9 bases agree with TRBD2. The J segment lost 4 bases and the V segment lost 0 bases, leaving 4 bases of the junction unmatched. Germline CDR1 is MNHEY and CDR2 is SMNVEV (reference sequence). The CDR3 contains 15 residues. CDR3 protein: CASSLSAGGSYEQYF. The CDR3 bases are TGTGCCAGCAGTTTATCGGCGGGGGGGAGTTACGAGCAGTACTTC.

This chain uses TRBV7-2 with TRBJ1-5, with a tentative D call TRBD1 (6 bases). The CDR3 runs to 15 residues. CDR1 and CDR2 from the germline V gene are SGHTA and FQGNSA. V gave up 2 bases and J gave up 6 bases, with 14 bases separating them. The CDR3 DNA sequence: TGTGCCAGCAGCTTACTACAGGGATTTGGTCAGCCCCAGCATTTT. This sequence encodes CASSLLQGFGQPQHF.

The rearrangement uses TRBV19 and TRBJ2-6; D gene uncertain. Germline CDR1 is LNHDA and CDR2 is SQIVND (reference sequence). The CDR3 contains 13 residues. Between the trimmed V and J ends, which lost 10 bases and 0 bases, there was a span of 7 bases. DNA of the CDR3: TGTGCCAAGAATCGCTCTGGGGCCAACGTCCTGACTTTC. As protein: CAKNRSGANVLTF.

The DNA of the CDR3 is TGCGCCAGCAGCTCCGAAAGAGCACTAGCGGGGGCCCAACTCCCTTTTCTAGAGCAGTTCTTC. Translating gives CASSSERALAGAQLPFLEQFF. The chain recombines TRBV5-1 with TRBJ2-1, with 11 bases identical to TRBD2. J gave up 10 bases and V 3 bases, and 27 bases lay outside the gene matches. Germline loops: CDR1 SGHRS, CDR2 YFSETQ. There are 21 residues in the CDR3.

The chain has TRBV28 and TRBJ1-2, with 8 positions matching TRBD1. CDR3 length: 13 amino acids. From germline, CDR1 is MDHEN and CDR2 SYDVKM. After removal of 7 bases from V and 8 bases from J, the junction contained 9 bases not matched to a gene. CDR3 in amino acids: CASTPGTGDGYTF. Written as DNA, the CDR3 is TGTGCCAGCACCCCCGGGACAGGAGACGGCTACACCTTC.

This clone was recorded a few times. This sequence joins TRBV2 and TRBJ1-2; 7 bases fit TRBD1. With V trimmed by 7 bases and J by 4 bases, 12 bases remained unmatched. CDR1 SNHLY and CDR2 FYNNEI come from the germline V gene. The CDR3 has 15 amino acids. CDR3 loop: CASIQMPGTAYGYTF. The CDR3 nucleotides are TGTGCCAGCATTCAGATGCCCGGGACAGCCTATGGCTACACCTTC. Full variable domain (outside the CDR3, taken from reference TRBV2 and TRBJ1-2): EPEVTQTPSHQVTQMGQEVILRCVPISNHLYFYWYRQILGQKVEFLVSFYNNEISEKSEIFDDQFSVERPDGSNFTLKIRSTKLEDSAMYFCASIQMPGTAYGYTFGSGTRLTVV.

This chain links TRBV6-5 with TRBJ1-3; D is unclear. The ends were cut back, 6 bases at V and 0 bases at J, with 12 bases in the middle. Looked up from germline, CDR1 is MNHEY and CDR2 is SVGAGI. The CDR3 covers 15 residues. CDR3 sequence reads: CASSPGSHSGNTIYF. In DNA, the CDR3 is TGTGCCAGCAGCCCCGGGAGTCACTCTGGAAACACCATATATTTT.

This clone came up once. The chain has TRBV5-1 and TRBJ2-1; 13 bases fit TRBD2. CDR3 length: 19 residues. With V trimmed by 4 bases and J by 7 bases, 17 bases remained unmatched. The germline V gene encodes CDR1 SGHRS and CDR2 YFSETQ. The CDR3: CASSSRDTGTSGVSNEQFF. For the CDR3, the DNA is TGCGCCAGCAGCAGCCGGGACACAGGGACTAGCGGGGTTTCGAATGAGCAGTTCTTC. Complete variable domain (other parts from reference TRBV5-1 and TRBJ2-1): KAGVTQTPRYLIKTRGQQVTLSCSPISGHRSVSWYQQTPGQGLQFLFEYFSETQRNKGNFPGRFSGRQFSNSRSEMNVSTLELGDSALYLCASSSRDTGTSGVSNEQFFGPGTRLTVL.

The V and J genes are TRBV2 and TRBJ2-7; 8 bases fit TRBD2. The CDR3 totals 13 residues. V lost 5 bases and J lost 1; bases outside the gene matches: 1. Germline CDR1 SNHLY, CDR2 FYNNEI. In nucleotides, the CDR3 is TGTGCCAGCAGTAGCGGGGGTTCCTACGAGCAGTACTTC. Its protein is CASSSGGSYEQYF.

This chain joins TRBV5-1 and TRBJ1-4; D perhaps matches TRBD1 (5 bases). Deletions cut 0 bases from V and 5 bases from J, with 14 bases between. CDR1 and CDR2 from the germline V gene are SGHRS and YFSETQ. The CDR3 spans 16 residues. The CDR3 here is CASSLAPRDGNEKLFF. CDR3 nucleotide sequence: TGCGCCAGCAGCTTGGCTCCCCGGGACGGGAATGAAAAACTGTTTTTT.

The chain links TRBV11-3 to TRBJ1-1; 7 bases fit TRBD1. The V gene end was trimmed by 4 bases and the J gene end by 3 bases; junction bases not matched to a gene: 11. Germline V gives CDR1 SGHNT, CDR2 YENEEA. The CDR3 is 16 amino acids. The CDR3: CASSSDRERKYTEAFF. DNA of the CDR3: TGTGCCAGCAGCTCTGACAGGGAAAGAAAGTACACTGAAGCTTTCTTT. Full variable domain (missing parts from reference TRBV11-3 and TRBJ1-1): EAGVVQSPRYKIIEKKQPVAFWCNPISGHNTLYWYLQNLGQGPELLIRYENEEAVDDSQLPKDRFSAERLKGVDSTLKIQPAELGDSAVYLCASSSDRERKYTEAFFGQGTRLTVV.

This clone showed up just once. The genes are TRBV5-1 and TRBJ1-2; possibly TRBD1 for D (5 bases). V lost 0 bases to trimming and J lost 8 bases, with 11 bases between them. Germline V gives CDR1 SGHRS, CDR2 YFSETQ. This CDR3 spans 13 amino acids. CDR3 DNA: TGCGCCAGCAGCTTGGCCGTGGGGGGAGGCTACACCTTC. Residues: CASSLAVGGGYTF.

This clone came up once. This chain links TRBV11-3 with TRBJ2-3; 7 bases fit TRBD2. Germline loops: CDR1 SGHNT, CDR2 YENEEA. The V and J ends lost 5 bases and 3 bases, in that order; junction bases with no gene match: 5. This CDR3 has 14 amino acids. CDR3 sequence: CASSPAAGTDTQYF. The CDR3 coding sequence is TGTGCCAGCAGCCCGGCAGCGGGGACAGATACGCAGTATTTT.